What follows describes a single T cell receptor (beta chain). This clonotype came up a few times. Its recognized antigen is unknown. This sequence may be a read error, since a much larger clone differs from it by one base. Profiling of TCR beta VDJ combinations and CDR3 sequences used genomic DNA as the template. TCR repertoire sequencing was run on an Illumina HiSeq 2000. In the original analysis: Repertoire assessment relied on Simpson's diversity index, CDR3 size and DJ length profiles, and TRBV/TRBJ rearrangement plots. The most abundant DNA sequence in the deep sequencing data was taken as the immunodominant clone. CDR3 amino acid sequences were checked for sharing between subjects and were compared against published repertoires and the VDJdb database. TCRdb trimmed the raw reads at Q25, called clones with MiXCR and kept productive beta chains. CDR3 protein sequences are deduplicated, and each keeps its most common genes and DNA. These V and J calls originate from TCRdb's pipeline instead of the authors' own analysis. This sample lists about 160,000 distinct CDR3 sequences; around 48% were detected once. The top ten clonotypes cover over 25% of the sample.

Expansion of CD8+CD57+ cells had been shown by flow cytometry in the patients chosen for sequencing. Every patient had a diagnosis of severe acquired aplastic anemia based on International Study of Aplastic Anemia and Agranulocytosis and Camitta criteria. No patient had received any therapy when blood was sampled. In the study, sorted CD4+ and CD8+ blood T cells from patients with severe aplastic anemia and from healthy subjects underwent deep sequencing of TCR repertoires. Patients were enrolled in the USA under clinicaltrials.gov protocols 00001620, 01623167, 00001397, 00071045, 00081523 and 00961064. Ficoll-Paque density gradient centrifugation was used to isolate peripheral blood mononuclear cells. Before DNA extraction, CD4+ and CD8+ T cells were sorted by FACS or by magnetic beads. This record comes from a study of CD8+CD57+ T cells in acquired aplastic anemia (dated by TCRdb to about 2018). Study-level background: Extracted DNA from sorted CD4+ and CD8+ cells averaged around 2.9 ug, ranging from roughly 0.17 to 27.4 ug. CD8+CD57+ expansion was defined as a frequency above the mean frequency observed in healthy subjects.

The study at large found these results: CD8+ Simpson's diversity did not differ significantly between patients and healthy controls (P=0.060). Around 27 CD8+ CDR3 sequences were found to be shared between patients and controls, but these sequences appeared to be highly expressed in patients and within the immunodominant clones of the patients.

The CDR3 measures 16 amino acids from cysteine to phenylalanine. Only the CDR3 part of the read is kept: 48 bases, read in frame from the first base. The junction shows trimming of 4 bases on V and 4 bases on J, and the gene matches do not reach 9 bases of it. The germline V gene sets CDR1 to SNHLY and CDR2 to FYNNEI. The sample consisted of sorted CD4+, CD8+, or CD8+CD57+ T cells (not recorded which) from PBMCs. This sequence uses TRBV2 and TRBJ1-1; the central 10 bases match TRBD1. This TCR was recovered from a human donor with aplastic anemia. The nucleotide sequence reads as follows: TGTGCCAGCAGTGGAGCGGAGAGGACAGGGGGCACTGAAGCTTTCTTT. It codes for CASSGAERTGGTEAFF. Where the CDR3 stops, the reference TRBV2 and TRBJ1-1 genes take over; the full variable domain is EPEVTQTPSHQVTQMGQEVILRCVPISNHLYFYWYRQILGQKVEFLVSFYNNEISEKSEIFDDQFSVERPDGSNFTLKIRSTKLEDSAMYFCASSGAERTGGTEAFFGQGTRLTVV.